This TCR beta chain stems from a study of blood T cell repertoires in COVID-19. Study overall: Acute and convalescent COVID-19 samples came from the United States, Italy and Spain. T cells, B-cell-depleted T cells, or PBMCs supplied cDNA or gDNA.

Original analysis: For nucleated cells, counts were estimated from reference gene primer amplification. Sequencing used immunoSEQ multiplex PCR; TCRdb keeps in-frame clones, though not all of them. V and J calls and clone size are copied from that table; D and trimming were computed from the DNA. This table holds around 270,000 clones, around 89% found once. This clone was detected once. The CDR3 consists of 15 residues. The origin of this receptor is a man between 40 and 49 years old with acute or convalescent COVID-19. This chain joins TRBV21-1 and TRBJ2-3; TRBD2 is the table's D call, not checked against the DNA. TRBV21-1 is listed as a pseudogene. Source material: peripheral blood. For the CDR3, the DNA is TGTGCCAGCAGCACGCAAGCGGGCCGCACAGATACGCAGTATTTT. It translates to CASSTQAGRTDTQYF.